These 15 T cell receptor beta chains came from one sample sequenced in a study of blood T cell repertoires in COVID-19. Assay used: immunoSEQ multiplex PCR; TCRdb lists only in-frame clones, some missing. The repertoire consists of roughly 310,000 clones, with under 95% occurring once and the leading ten covering 2% to 3%. Sequencing was carried out using PBMCs or T cells enriched from blood (not recorded which). The receptor set was obtained from a man in his 60s who had recovered from COVID-19.

This clone was counted once. This sample includes further DNA sequences coding for the same CDR3. The chain carries TRBV9 and TRBJ2-5; perhaps TRBD2 as D (6 bases). The CDR3 totals 16 residues. The germline V gene encodes CDR1 SGDLS and CDR2 YYNGEE. Trimming removed 0 bases from V and 2 bases from J, with 14 bases in between. As DNA, the CDR3 is TGTGCCAGCAGCGTAGCTGGCCGGGGGAGTCAAGAGACCCAGTACTTC. Translating it yields CASSVAGRGSQETQYF.

The chain combines TRBV7-9 with TRBJ2-3; D is ambiguous. Germline V gene lookup returns CDR1 SEHNR and CDR2 FQNEAQ (reference sequence). The CDR3 loop spans 13 amino acids. V shed 1 base and J shed 7 bases, with 9 bases lying between them. CDR3 protein: CASSLGLGNTQYF. The CDR3, as DNA: TGTGCCAGCAGCTTAGGGCTAGGTAATACGCAGTATTTT.

Turning to this clone: The identical CDR3 is also encoded by other nucleotide sequences in the sample. The chain combines TRBV5-1 with TRBJ2-5; TRBD2 matches 8 bases. CDR1 is SGHRS and CDR2 is YFSETQ in the germline V gene. The CDR3 is 15 residues long. The V gene end was trimmed by 2 bases and the J gene end by 2 bases; junction bases not matched to a gene: 5. The CDR3 reads CASSLASGSQETQYF. The CDR3 region has the DNA TGCGCCAGCAGCTTAGCGAGCGGGAGTCAAGAGACCCAGTACTTC.

This clone has a single count. The chain links TRBV7-6 to TRBJ2-1, with D perhaps matching TRBD2 (6 bases). V was clipped by 1 base and J by 3 bases, with 10 bases between them. Germline lookup yields CDR1 SGHVS and CDR2 FNYEAQ. The CDR3 covers 15 residues. CDR3 region: CASSLGPGVYNEQFF. In nucleotides, the CDR3 is TGTGCCAGCAGCTTAGGTCCGGGAGTCTACAATGAGCAGTTCTTC.

This chain joins TRBV19 and TRBJ1-2; no firm D call. Germline CDR1 and CDR2: LNHDA and SQIVND (reference sequence). V lost 5 bases to trimming and J lost 0 bases, with 13 bases between them. The CDR3 extends over 15 amino acids. This CDR3 is CASSRSVTTNYGYTF. The CDR3 DNA reads TGTGCCAGTAGTCGTTCGGTCACCACTAACTATGGCTACACCTTC.

The J gene is TRBJ1-3, the V gene TRBV5-1; maybe TRBD1 (5 bases). Germline V gives CDR1 SGHRS, CDR2 YFSETQ. The CDR3 is 15 residues long. V was clipped by 1 base and J by 0 bases, with 8 bases between them. The CDR3 region is CASSLTGSSGNTIYF. In nucleotides, the CDR3 is TGCGCCAGCAGCTTGACAGGAAGCTCTGGAAACACCATATATTTT.

Only one count was recorded for this clone. The chain links TRBV5-4 to TRBJ2-3; 7 bases line up with TRBD2. J gave up 2 bases and V 5 bases, and 8 bases lay outside the gene matches. Germline-derived CDR1 and CDR2 are SGHNT and YYREEE (reference sequence). CDR3 length: 15 amino acids. The CDR3: CASSSRRETTDTQYF. The CDR3 nucleotides read TGTGCCAGCAGTTCCAGGCGGGAGACCACAGATACGCAGTATTTT.

This chain connects TRBV30 to TRBJ2-3; 13 nucleotides match TRBD2. This CDR3 has 18 amino acids. Germline V CDR1 and CDR2: GTSNPN, SVGIG (reference sequence). Trimming at V came to 3 bases and at J to 6 bases, leaving 15 bases not matched to a gene. CDR3 nucleotide sequence: TGTGCCTGGAGCAGACCGGGACTAGCGGGACCGGGAATTGATACGCAGTATTTT. Its translation: CAWSRPGLAGPGIDTQYF. The full variable domain, rest sourced from reference TRBV30 and TRBJ2-3, is SQTIHQWPATLVQPVGSPLSLECTVEGTSNPNLYWYRQAAGRGLQLLFYSVGIGQISSEVPQNLSASRPQDRQFILSSKKLLLSDSGFYLCAWSRPGLAGPGIDTQYFGPGTRLTVL.

V is TRBV14 and J is TRBJ2-6; 12 positions agree with TRBD1. The germline V gene encodes CDR1 SGHDN and CDR2 FVKESK. With 3 bases clipped from V and 1 base from J, the junction kept 13 bases outside the gene matches. The CDR3 loop spans 21 amino acids. CDR3 sequence (DNA): TGTGCCAGCAGCCAGTGGACCGCCGGGACAGGGGGCGCGTCTGGGGCCAACGTCCTGACTTTC. Residues: CASSQWTAGTGGASGANVLTF.

The chain carries TRBV19 and TRBJ1-4, with TRBD1 identical over 7 bases. This CDR3 is 15 amino acids long. The V segment lost 5 bases and the J segment 1 base; nucleotides outside the gene matches: 4. The germline CDR1 and CDR2 sequences are LNHDA and SQIVND (reference sequence). The CDR3 nucleotides are TGTGCCAGTAGTTCCCACAGGGGAACTAATGAAAAACTGTTTTTT. Its translation is CASSSHRGTNEKLFF.

V and J are TRBV5-4 and TRBJ2-2; 10 nucleotides match TRBD2. From germline, CDR1 is SGHNT and CDR2 YYREEE (reference sequence). V lost 1 base and J lost 8; bases outside the gene matches: 2. The CDR3 extends over 14 amino acids. CDR3 coding DNA: TGTGCCAGCAGCTTGCCGACTAGCGGGGGGGAGCTGTTTTTT. This encodes CASSLPTSGGELFF.

V and J are TRBV7-9 and TRBJ2-1, with 11 bases lining up with TRBD2. Unmatched junction bases numbered 13, after V lost 5 bases and J lost 4 bases. Per germline, CDR1 SEHNR and CDR2 FQNEAQ (reference sequence). This CDR3 is 18 amino acids long. The CDR3 region has the DNA TGTGCCAGCAGCCCGAGAGGGCTAGCGGGAGGATCGTACAATGAGCAGTTCTTC. It translates to CASSPRGLAGGSYNEQFF. Variable domain in full (rest from reference TRBV7-9 and TRBJ2-1): DTGVSQNPRHKITKRGQNVTFRCDPISEHNRLYWYRQTLGQGPEFLTYFQNEAQLEKSRLLSDRFSAERPKGSFSTLEIQRTEQGDSAMYLCASSPRGLAGGSYNEQFFGPGTRLTVL.

The chain's CDR3 is CASSRQALGPQHF. The CDR3 DNA reads TGTGCCAGCAGTCGACAGGCTTTGGGGCCCCAGCATTTT. V is TRBV6-2 or TRBV6-3 and J is TRBJ1-5, with a possible D match to TRBD1 (6 bases). The CDR3 consists of 13 residues. The ends were cut back, 5 bases at V and 9 bases at J, with 14 bases in the middle. Germline V gene lookup returns CDR1 MNHEY and CDR2 SVGEGT.

This clone has just one count. The chain recombines TRBV12-5 with TRBJ1-1; weak D call: TRBD1 (5 bases). The CDR3 is 13 residues long. Germline lookup yields CDR1 LGHNT and CDR2 FRNRAP. Trimming left V 0 bases short and J 8 bases short, with 10 bases between. The CDR3: CASGLVGAAEAFF. The CDR3, as DNA: TGTGCTAGTGGTTTGGTAGGGGCCGCGGAAGCTTTCTTT.

The chain couples TRBV29-1 to TRBJ2-3; possible D gene TRBD1, 5 bases. There are 14 residues in the CDR3. V was clipped by 5 bases and J by 4 bases, with 16 bases between them. CDR1 and CDR2 (germline): SQVTM, ANQGSEA. CDR3 region: CSVTRQGVADTQYF. The CDR3 bases are TGCAGCGTTACCCGGCAGGGTGTTGCAGATACGCAGTATTTT.